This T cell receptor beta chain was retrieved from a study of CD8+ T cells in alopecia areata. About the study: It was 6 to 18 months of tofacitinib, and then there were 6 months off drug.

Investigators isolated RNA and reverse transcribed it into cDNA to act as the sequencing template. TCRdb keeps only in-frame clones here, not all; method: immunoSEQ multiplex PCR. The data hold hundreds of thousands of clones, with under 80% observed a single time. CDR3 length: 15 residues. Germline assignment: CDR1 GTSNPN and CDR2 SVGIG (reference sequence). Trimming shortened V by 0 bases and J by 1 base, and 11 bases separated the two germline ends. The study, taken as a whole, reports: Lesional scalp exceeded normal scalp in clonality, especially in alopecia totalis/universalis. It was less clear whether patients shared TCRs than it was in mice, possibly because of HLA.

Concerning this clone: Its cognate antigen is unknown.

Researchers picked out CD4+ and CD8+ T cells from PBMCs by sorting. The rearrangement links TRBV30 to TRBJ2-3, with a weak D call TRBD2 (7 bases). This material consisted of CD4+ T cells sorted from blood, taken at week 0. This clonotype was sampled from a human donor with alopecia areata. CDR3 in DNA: TGTGCCTGGAGTGTTCTGCGGGGGCGCACAGATACGCAGTATTTT. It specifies CAWSVLRGRTDTQYF.